A single sample gave rise to the 29 T cell receptor beta chains below, sequenced in a study of T cells in Graves' hyperthyroidism and ophthalmopathy. Amplification yielded TCR beta CDR3 regions, with RNA transcripts as the source. Primed by the HTBI set, a first-round RT-PCR was run on the TCR CDR3. Each CDR3 protein is one row after TCRdb ran MiXCR on the multiplex PCR reads. The sample records about 350,000 distinct CDR3 sequences, approximately 14% being singletons. What was sequenced was blood. The receptors here all came from a woman aged 25 to 45 with Graves' hyperthyroidism.

This clonotype was observed at least ten times. J is TRBJ1-1 and V is TRBV2; 11 nucleotides agree with TRBD1. This CDR3 is built from 17 residues. Per germline, CDR1 SNHLY and CDR2 FYNNEI. J was trimmed by 4 bases and V by 2 bases; bases with no gene match: 9. As DNA, the CDR3 is TGTGCCAGCAGTGAATCCGGACAGGGGGCCCTCTTCACTGAAGCTTTCTTT. Its protein product is CASSESGQGALFTEAFF. Supplemented by reference TRBV2 and TRBJ1-1, the full variable domain reads EPEVTQTPSHQVTQMGQEVILRCVPISNHLYFYWYRQILGQKVEFLVSFYNNEISEKSEIFDDQFSVERPDGSNFTLKIRSTKLEDSAMYFCASSESGQGALFTEAFFGQGTRLTVV.

This clonotype appeared many times. The chain carries TRBV18 and TRBJ2-7; D is tentatively TRBD1 or TRBD2 (5 bases each). V was clipped by 6 bases and J by 6 bases, with 15 bases between them. This CDR3 contains 13 residues. CDR1 is KGHSH, CDR2 LQKENI, per germline. CDR3 sequence reads: CASSRGSDFEQYF. The CDR3 DNA is TGTGCCAGCTCCCGGGGCTCGGACTTCGAGCAGTACTTC.

This clonotype has a count of ten or more. This rearrangement joins TRBV2 to TRBJ2-1, with D unclear. Germline loops: CDR1 SNHLY, CDR2 FYNNEI. CDR3 length: 13 amino acids. The V gene lost 4 bases and the J gene lost 6 bases, with 10 bases spanning the gap. The CDR3 is CASSVGRLNEQFF. DNA for the CDR3: TGTGCCAGCAGTGTCGGACGTCTCAATGAGCAGTTCTTC.

The CDR3 is CASSATGAGANEQFF. CDR3 in DNA: TGTGCCAGCAGTGCCACCGGGGCGGGGGCGAATGAGCAGTTCTTC. The chain joins TRBV6-1 to TRBJ2-1; D might be TRBD2 (7 bases). Germline lookup yields CDR1 MNHNS and CDR2 SASEGT. The V gene lost 4 bases and the J gene lost 7 bases, with 17 bases spanning the gap. The CDR3 is made up of 15 amino acids.

This clonotype showed up just a few times. This chain connects TRBV29-1 to TRBJ1-3; tentative D call: TRBD1 (5 bases). Per germline, CDR1 SQVTM and CDR2 ANQGSEA. CDR3 length: 14 residues. V shed 6 bases and J shed 2 bases, with 14 bases lying between them. CDR3 sequence reads: CSVAVVGAGNTIYF. The DNA of the CDR3 is TGCAGCGTCGCGGTGGTGGGGGCTGGAAACACCATATATTTT.

This rearrangement joins TRBV6-1 to TRBJ2-5; no firm D call. This CDR3 contains 15 residues. Trimming left V 1 base short and J 7 bases short, with 16 bases between. CDR1 is MNHNS and CDR2 is SASEGT in the germline V gene. Written as DNA, the CDR3 is TGTGCCAGCAGTGAAGATTGGGCGACCGAATGGACCCAGTACTTC. Translating gives CASSEDWATEWTQYF.

At least ten counts were recorded for this clonotype. This sequence joins TRBV11-3 and TRBJ2-5, with 8 bases lining up with TRBD2. The CDR3 runs to 16 residues. V was pared by 5 bases and J by 2 bases, with 10 bases of the junction left unmatched. Germline V lookup: CDR1 SGHNT, CDR2 YENEEA. The CDR3 is CASSPHGAGVQETQYF. The CDR3 DNA follows: TGTGCCAGCAGCCCCCACGGAGCGGGAGTTCAAGAGACCCAGTACTTC.

With respect to this clonotype: This may come from a read error, since a much larger clone is one base off. The J gene is TRBJ2-7, the V gene TRBV30; D is unresolved. This CDR3 contains 13 residues. CDR1 and CDR2 from the germline V gene are GTSNPN and SVGIG (reference sequence). Trimming left V 4 bases short and J 0 bases short, with 10 bases between. CDR3: CAWKASSSYEQYF. The DNA of the CDR3 is TGTGCCTGGAAGGCCTCGTCCTCCTACGAGCAGTACTTC.

The V call is TRBV20-1, the J call TRBJ2-3, with D perhaps assigned TRBD1 or TRBD2 (5 bases each). Germline CDR1 DFQATT, CDR2 SNEGSKA (reference sequence). The V end was cut by 3 bases, the J end by 5 bases, with 18 bases between. This CDR3 spans 15 amino acids. The CDR3 DNA sequence: TGCAGTGCTAGGGGGCAGGCGGGTGGACAAGATACGCAGTATTTT. Translating it yields CSARGQAGGQDTQYF.

This clonotype was detected ten times or more. The chain couples TRBV6-2 or TRBV6-3 to TRBJ1-5; D gene uncertain. This CDR3 has 14 residues. Trimming removed 5 bases from V and 0 bases from J, with 8 bases in between. Germline lookup yields CDR1 MNHEY and CDR2 SVGEGT. This CDR3 reads CASSAFYSNQPQHF. The CDR3 DNA is TGTGCCAGCAGTGCGTTTTATAGCAATCAGCCCCAGCATTTT.

This clonotype was picked up a small number of times. The chain carries TRBV7-2 and TRBJ2-7; 7 bases match TRBD2. V was pared by 4 bases and J by 2 bases, with 5 bases of the junction left unmatched. Germline V CDR1 and CDR2: SGHTA, FQGNSA. CDR3 size: 14 residues. The CDR3 DNA follows: TGTGCCAGCAGCTCTGGGGCGGGGGCCTACGAGCAGTACTTC. This gives the protein CASSSGAGAYEQYF.

The table lists this clonotype with many counts. The chain carries TRBV28 and TRBJ2-7; 7 bases line up with TRBD2. CDR1 is MDHEN, CDR2 SYDVKM, per germline. The length of the CDR3 is 14 residues. The junction had 13 bases not matched to a gene; V was cut back by 8 bases and J by 6 bases. The DNA of the CDR3 is TGTGCCAGCGAAGGCCCGGGGGGAGTTGCCGAGCAGTACTTC. Translated, it gives CASEGPGGVAEQYF.

This clonotype was found a few times. This chain uses TRBV15 with TRBJ2-3; 9 bases match TRBD2. Germline V gives CDR1 LNHNV, CDR2 YYDKDF (reference sequence). Trimming removed 1 base from V and 2 bases from J; junction bases left unmatched: 7. The CDR3 contains 17 residues. CDR3 region: CATSRGRVAGVTDTQYF. The CDR3 DNA is TGTGCCACCAGCAGAGGCCGAGTAGCGGGGGTCACAGATACGCAGTATTTT.

This chain joins TRBV6-4 and TRBJ2-3; tentatively, D is TRBD1 or TRBD2 (5 bases each). Per germline, CDR1 MRHNA and CDR2 SNTAGT. The length of the CDR3 is 13 residues. V was cut by 6 bases and J by 6 bases, with 13 bases left in between. This CDR3 is CASSRDPRDTQYF. In DNA, the CDR3 is TGTGCCAGCAGCAGGGACCCCAGGGATACGCAGTATTTT.

V is TRBV24-1 and J is TRBJ2-3, with D maybe TRBD1 (6 bases). This CDR3 is built from 14 residues. V was shortened by 4 bases and J by 2 bases, with 9 bases between the two germline ends. CDR1 and CDR2 (germline): KGHDR, SFDVKD. The CDR3 sequence: CATSERDITDTQYF. As DNA, the CDR3 is TGTGCCACCAGTGAACGGGACATCACAGATACGCAGTATTTT.

V gene TRBV5-5 combines with J gene TRBJ2-7; 10 bases line up with TRBD1. V shed 1 base and J 4 bases; nucleotides not matched to a gene: 2. Germline CDR1 is SGHKS and CDR2 is YYEKEE (reference sequence). The CDR3 is made up of 14 amino acids. In DNA, the CDR3 is TGTGCCAGCAGCTTGCTGGACAGGGGGTACGAGCAGTACTTC. It translates to CASSLLDRGYEQYF. Supplemented by reference TRBV5-5 and TRBJ2-7, the full variable domain reads DAGVTQSPTHLIKTRGQQVTLRCSPISGHKSVSWYQQVLGQGPQFIFQYYEKEERGRGNFPDRFSARQFPNYSSELNVNALLLGDSALYLCASSLLDRGYEQYFGPGTRLTVT.

This clonotype was counted at least ten times. This chain connects TRBV5-1 to TRBJ1-5; D uncertain. This CDR3 has 15 amino acids. V was trimmed by 0 bases and J by 1 base, leaving 8 bases between them. The germline V gene has CDR1 SGHRS and CDR2 YFSETQ. The CDR3 sequence: CASSLDTGSNQPQHF. CDR3 bases: TGCGCCAGCAGCTTGGATACGGGAAGCAATCAGCCCCAGCATTTT.

At least ten counts were recorded for this clonotype. The V and J genes are TRBV27 and TRBJ2-7; D is possibly TRBD1 (6 bases). Trimming removed 2 bases at V and 3 bases at J, with 8 bases between. The V gene's germline CDR1 is MNHEY and CDR2 SMNVEV (reference sequence). The length of the CDR3 is 13 residues. The CDR3, as DNA: TGTGCCAGCAGTTTAAACAGGGACTACGAGCAGTACTTC. The encoded protein is CASSLNRDYEQYF.

This chain connects TRBV9 to TRBJ2-1; D might be TRBD2 (6 bases). V was shortened by 1 base and J by 5 bases, with 13 bases between the two germline ends. The CDR3 is made up of 15 amino acids. Germline V gene data show CDR1 as SGDLS and CDR2 as YYNGEE. The CDR3 bases are TGTGCCAGCAGCGTATCCGGGACTTCTAACAATGAGCAGTTCTTC. It is translated as CASSVSGTSNNEQFF.

Many counts were recorded for this clonotype. The rearrangement links TRBV7-2 to TRBJ1-1, with no clear D. CDR3 length: 14 amino acids. Germline V gene sequence: CDR1 SGHTA, CDR2 FQGNSA. V lost 1 base, J lost 0 bases, and 6 bases lay in between. This CDR3 reads CASSLDEMNTEAFF. CDR3 in DNA: TGTGCCAGCAGCTTAGACGAAATGAACACTGAAGCTTTCTTT.

The gene calls are TRBV20-1 and TRBJ2-3, with D possibly being TRBD2 (5 bases). The germline V gene encodes CDR1 DFQATT and CDR2 SNEGSKA (reference sequence). This CDR3 is built from 15 residues. V lost 3 bases, J lost 2 bases, and 15 bases lay in between. For the CDR3, the DNA is TGCAGTGCTAGGTCGGACTTTCAGGCCACAGATACGCAGTATTTT. The encoded protein is CSARSDFQATDTQYF.

This chain links TRBV18 with TRBJ2-5; 9 bases are shared with TRBD1. The ends lost 1 base at V and 12 bases at J; junction bases unmatched: 18. CDR3 length: 17 residues. Per germline, CDR1 KGHSH and CDR2 LQKENI. CDR3 DNA sequence: TGTGCCAGCTCACCACGTAACGTAGATCGACAGGGGGAAGGGAAGTACTTC. This encodes CASSPRNVDRQGEGKYF.

This clonotype appeared a few times. The rearrangement uses TRBV7-9 and TRBJ1-1; D is unresolved. The V gene's germline CDR1 is SEHNR and CDR2 FQNEAQ (reference sequence). Trimming pared 4 bases from V and 7 bases from J, leaving 10 bases between. There are 12 residues in the CDR3. The CDR3: CASSYLINEAFF. Written as DNA, the CDR3 is TGTGCCAGCAGCTACCTAATAAATGAAGCTTTCTTT.

This clonotype showed up many times. The gene calls are TRBV28 and TRBJ2-1, with no clear D. Germline-derived CDR1 and CDR2 are MDHEN and SYDVKM. Trimming took off 6 bases at V and 7 bases at J, with 4 bases between the two ends. CDR3 size: 10 residues. The CDR3 bases are TGTGCCAGCAGCATTAATGAGCAGTTCTTC. Residues: CASSINEQFF.

The chain employs TRBV6-2 or TRBV6-3 and TRBJ2-3, with unresolved D. V was shortened by 0 bases and J by 8 bases, with 6 bases between the two germline ends. The CDR3 length is 12 residues. Looked up from germline, CDR1 is MNHEY and CDR2 is SVGEGT. CDR3 protein: CASSYSTGTQYF. CDR3 in DNA: TGTGCCAGCAGTTACTCGACCGGTACGCAGTATTTT.

J is TRBJ1-1 and V is TRBV9; D gene uncertain. V lost 4 bases, J lost 2 bases, and 12 bases lay in between. From germline, CDR1 is SGDLS and CDR2 YYNGEE. This CDR3 is built from 14 residues. CDR3 protein: CASSPQSSNTEAFF. The CDR3 DNA reads as TGTGCCAGCAGCCCTCAATCCAGTAACACTGAAGCTTTCTTT.

Many counts were recorded for this clonotype. V is TRBV20-1 and J is TRBJ2-3; D assignment may be TRBD1 or TRBD2 (5 bases each). This CDR3 contains 15 residues. V lost 5 bases and J 5 bases, leaving 20 bases between the germline ends. Germline CDR1 reads DFQATT; CDR2 reads SNEGSKA (reference sequence). The CDR3, as DNA: TGCAGTGCTGGCCACCCGAGAGGGGTACGAGATACGCAGTATTTT. Translation: CSAGHPRGVRDTQYF.

This clonotype came up a few times. This chain links TRBV5-4 with TRBJ1-5; TRBD1 aligns across 9 bases. Trimming cost V 0 bases and J 6 bases; bases outside gene matches: 4. The length of the CDR3 is 15 residues. The germline CDR1 and CDR2 sequences are SGHNT and YYREEE (reference sequence). CDR3 sequence (DNA): TGTGCCAGCAGCTTGGTGGACAGGGGTCCTCAGCCCCAGCATTTT. Protein product: CASSLVDRGPQPQHF.

On this clonotype: A much more abundant neighbour one base away suggests this may be a read error. The chain carries TRBV15 and TRBJ2-2; perhaps TRBD1 as D (5 bases). V was shortened by 3 bases and J by 3 bases, with 11 bases between the two germline ends. Germline values: CDR1 LNHNV, CDR2 YYDKDF (reference sequence). The CDR3 runs to 15 residues. The CDR3 DNA reads TGTGCCACCAGCAGCGCTCAGGGTTACACCGGGGAGCTGTTTTTT. It encodes CATSSAQGYTGELFF.